The following is a TCR beta chain sequence with its context. Its antigen remains undetermined. No base qualities exist here, and no much larger clone lies one base off it. TCRbeta CDR3 regions were amplified from genomic DNA using the immunoSEQ Assay, a bias-controlled multiplex PCR. The authors processed their data as follows. The number of nucleated cells in each sample was estimated by amplification of reference gene primers within the assay. To quantify the absolute abundance of each unique TCRbeta CDR3 rearrangement, sequence reads were collapsed and filtered. For each sample, productive Simpson clonality was calculated as the square root of Simpson's diversity index across productive rearrangements. TCRdb retrieved this table from immuneACCESS and kept in-frame rearrangements only. Not all clones are present; in checked studies, unresolved V genes account for under half, and no reason is known for the remainder. From that table come the V and J calls and clone size; the DNA was used to work out D and trimming. The sample has approximately 300,000 clones on record, 89% of them singletons. Roughly 6.5% of the sample belongs to the ten largest clones.

These data come from a study of blood T cell repertoires in COVID-19 (TCRdb year 2020). Notes on the research overall: Collaborator samples came from the United States, Italy and Spain and covered acute and convalescent phases of COVID-19. Subjects who had been exposed to COVID-19, were actively infected with it, or had recovered from it provided the deeply sampled blood TCRbeta repertoires that made up the dataset. Sample metadata almost always included a de-identified subject ID, COVID-19 status, age in years and sex. The repertoires were released in a freely available public database intended as a resource for research on the immune response to SARS-CoV-2. HLA class I and class II types, where available, came from metadata supplied by the sample provider rather than from assay-based typing. The material from the prospective study consisted of cDNA or gDNA derived from T cells, B-cell-depleted T cells, or PBMCs. Samples were obtained from the ongoing ImmuneRACE study (first 160 participants) and from 1,200 or so subjects provided by 6 global collaborators.

The paper as a whole reports these results and caveats: Clinical and demographic metadata were provided uncurated, with the amount varying by source and participant.

A second Seattle source provided samples from volunteer blood donors who had recovered from COVID-19. Collaborating institutions collected whole blood in K2EDTA tubes following their own protocols. For TCRbeta analysis, collaborators shipped samples as frozen whole blood, isolated PBMCs, or DNA extracted from either of those sample types. V is trimmed back by 7 bases and J by 4 bases, and the junction contains 7 bases that no gene match accounts for. From a lookup of the germline V gene, CDR1 and CDR2 are SGHAT and FQNNGV. There are 14 amino acids in the CDR3, from cysteine to phenylalanine inclusive. Only the CDR3 DNA stays, 42 bases, in frame from base 1.

The TCR sequence derives from a man aged 18 to 29 who had recovered from COVID-19. The sample comprised peripheral blood. This sequence uses TRBV11-2 and TRBJ2-3; 8 nucleotides in the junction match TRBD2. For the CDR3, the sequence is CASTISGSADTQYF. The DNA is as follows: TGTGCCAGCACCATAAGCGGGAGTGCAGATACGCAGTATTTT.